This TCR beta chain was obtained from a study of neurological immune-mediated disorders. As for the cDNA, it was generated by 5'RACE with 10-nucleotide random UMIs. TCRdb analysed the 5' RACE reads with MiXCR anew, one entry per CDR3 protein. The profile covers tens of thousands of distinct CDR3 sequences, with 1.5% to 2% appearing a single time and under 2.5% taken by the ten largest. Germline-derived CDR1 and CDR2 are LGHNA and YNFKEQ. V lost 9 bases, J lost 3 bases, and 13 bases stayed unmatched. There are 16 residues in the CDR3. This clonotype was seen many times. Sequenced sample: PBMCs. This receptor was taken from a woman aged 40 to 49 with multiple sclerosis. This rearrangement joins TRBV4-2 to TRBJ2-2; 7 positions agree with TRBD2. The CDR3: CASTKDGLADTGELFF. As DNA, the CDR3 is TGTGCCAGTACGAAAGATGGCCTAGCGGACACCGGGGAGCTGTTTTTT.